The TCR beta chain described here comes from a study of T-cell reconstitution after alpha-beta-depleted transplantation in children. Study-level findings and limits: Several hundred expanded graft clones reportedly were the source of alpha-beta T cells about two months after transplant. A year post-transplant, T-cell counts and diversity derived mostly from newly produced T cells. Surviving recipient T cells and thymic progenitors underlay high day-60 TCRbeta diversity in some patients.

This clonotype was counted between two and nine times. What it binds is not known. V trimming: 4 bases; J trimming: 4 bases; junction bases outside the gene matches: 6. The CDR3 spans 15 residues. CDR1 is KGHSH and CDR2 is LQKENI in the germline V gene. Researchers prepared the TCRbeta library using unique molecular identifiers, the study reports. TCRdb independently ran MiXCR on the PCR reads; one entry per CDR3 protein. The sample lists about 980,000 distinct CDR3 sequences; 25% to 35% were seen once. The sequence derives from a boy younger than two who had a stem cell transplant for SCID, so the T cells may come from the graft donor. The V gene is TRBV18, the J gene TRBJ2-3; TRBD1 matches 9 bases. Sequencing used PBMCs, mostly from graft donor cells, obtained 360 days after TCRalphabeta/CD19-depleted stem cell transplant. CDR3 sequence (DNA): TGTGCCAGCTCACGCCTGGGACAGGGTTCAGATACGCAGTATTTT. Its translation: CASSRLGQGSDTQYF.